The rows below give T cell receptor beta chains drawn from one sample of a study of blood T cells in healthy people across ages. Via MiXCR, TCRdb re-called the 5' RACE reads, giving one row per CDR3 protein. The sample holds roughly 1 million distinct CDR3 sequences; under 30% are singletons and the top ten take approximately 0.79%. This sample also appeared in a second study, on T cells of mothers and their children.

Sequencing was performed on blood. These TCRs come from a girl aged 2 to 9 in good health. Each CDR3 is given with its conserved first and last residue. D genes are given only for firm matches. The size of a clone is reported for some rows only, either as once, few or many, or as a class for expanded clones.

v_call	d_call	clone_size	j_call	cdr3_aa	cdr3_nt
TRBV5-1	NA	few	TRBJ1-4	CASSSSSEPYEKLFF	TGCGCCAGCAGCTCATCCTCCGAGCCCTATGAAAAACTGTTTTTT
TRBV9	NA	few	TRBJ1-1	CASSVKGYTEAFF	TGTGCCAGCAGCGTTAAGGGGTACACTGAAGCTTTCTTT
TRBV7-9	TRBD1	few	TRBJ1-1	CASRTTGEGTEAFF	TGTGCCAGCAGGACTACAGGGGAAGGCACTGAAGCTTTCTTT
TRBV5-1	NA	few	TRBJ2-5	CASSSTFQETQYF	TGTGCCAGCAGCTCTACATTCCAAGAGACCCAGTACTTC
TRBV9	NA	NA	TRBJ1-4	CASSADSLGRLFF	TGTGCCAGCAGCGCCGACAGTCTTGGGAGACTGTTTTTT
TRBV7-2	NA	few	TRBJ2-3	CASSLEVRGTDTQYF	TGTGCCAGCAGCTTAGAAGTGAGGGGCACAGATACGCAGTATTTT
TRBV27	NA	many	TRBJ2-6	CASSLSGGANVLTF	TGTGCCAGCAGTTTATCGGGTGGGGCCAACGTCCTGACTTTC
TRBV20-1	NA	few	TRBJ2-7	CSARDSASEGPYEQYF	TGCAGTGCTAGAGATTCCGCATCTGAGGGACCCTACGAGCAGTACTTC
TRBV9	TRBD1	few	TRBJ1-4	CASSGTGAANEKLFF	TGTGCCAGCAGCGGAACAGGGGCAGCTAATGAAAAACTGTTTTTT
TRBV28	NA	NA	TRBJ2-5	CASSPRMTEQETQYF	TGTGCCAGCAGCCCCCGGATGACAGAACAAGAGACCCAGTACTTC
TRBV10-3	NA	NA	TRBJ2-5	CAISDFSVTGQETQYF	TGTGCCATCAGTGATTTCAGCGTGACGGGGCAAGAGACCCAGTACTTC
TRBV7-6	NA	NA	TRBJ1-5	CASSLQTGQGQPQHF	TGTGCCAGCAGCTTGCAGACAGGTCAAGGTCAGCCCCAGCATTTT
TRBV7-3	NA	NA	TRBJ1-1	CASSLLGGTTEAFF	TGTGCCAGCAGCTTACTTGGGGGAACCACTGAAGCTTTCTTT
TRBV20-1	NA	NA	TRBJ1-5	CSARDPQGQPQHF	TGCAGTGCTAGAGACCCGCAAGGTCAGCCCCAGCATTTT
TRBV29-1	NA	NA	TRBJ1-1	CSVGSGFGNTEAFF	TGCAGCGTTGGATCCGGTTTTGGGAACACTGAAGCTTTCTTT
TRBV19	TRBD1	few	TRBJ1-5	CASRDRGENQPQHF	TGTGCCAGTAGGGACAGGGGGGAAAATCAGCCCCAGCATTTT
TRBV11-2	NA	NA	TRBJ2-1	CASSLAYSGYNEQFF	TGTGCCAGCAGCTTAGCGTACAGCGGGTACAATGAGCAGTTCTTC
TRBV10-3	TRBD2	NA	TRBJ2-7	CAIRGTSGTSYEQYF	TGCGCCATCAGGGGGACTAGCGGGACCTCCTACGAGCAGTACTTC
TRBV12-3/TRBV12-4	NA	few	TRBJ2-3	CASSLGFQTDTQYF	TGTGCCAGCAGTTTAGGGTTTCAGACAGATACGCAGTATTTT
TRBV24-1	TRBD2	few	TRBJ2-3	CATSEISGGPADTQYF	TGTGCCACCAGTGAAATTTCGGGGGGGCCGGCAGATACGCAGTATTTT
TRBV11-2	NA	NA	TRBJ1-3	CASSSTGTAGNTIYF	TGTGCCAGCAGCTCGACCGGGACGGCGGGAAACACCATATATTTT
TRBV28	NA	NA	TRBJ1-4	CASSLVQGINEKLFF	TGTGCCAGCAGTTTAGTGCAGGGGATTAATGAAAAACTGTTTTTT
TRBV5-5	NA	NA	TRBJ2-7	CASSSPGSHEQYF	TGTGCCAGCAGCTCCCCGGGATCCCACGAGCAGTACTTC
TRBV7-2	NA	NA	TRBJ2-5	CASSWGIETQYF	TGTGCCAGCAGCTGGGGGATAGAGACCCAGTACTTC
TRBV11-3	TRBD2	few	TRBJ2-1	CASTEGLAGHNEQFF	TGTGCCAGCACCGAAGGACTAGCGGGGCACAATGAGCAGTTCTTC
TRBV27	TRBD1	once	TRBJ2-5	CASSDIAQGAKKTQYF	TGTGCCAGCAGTGACATAGCACAGGGGGCTAAAAAGACCCAGTACTTC
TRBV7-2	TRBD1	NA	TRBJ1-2	CASSSRQGTRGYTF	TGTGCCAGCAGCTCCCGACAGGGGACGAGGGGCTACACCTTC
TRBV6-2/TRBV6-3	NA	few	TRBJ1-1	CASSYGPGTEAFF	TGTGCCAGCAGTTACGGTCCGGGCACTGAAGCTTTCTTT
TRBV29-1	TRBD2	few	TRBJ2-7	CSVTRASGSWSSYEQYF	TGCAGCGTAACCCGGGCTAGCGGGAGTTGGAGCTCCTACGAGCAGTACTTC
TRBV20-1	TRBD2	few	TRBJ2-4	CSARRVAGHKNIQYF	TGCAGTGCTAGAAGGGTAGCGGGGCATAAAAACATTCAGTACTTC
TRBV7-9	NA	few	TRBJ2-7	CASWDGTYEQYF	TGTGCCAGCTGGGACGGAACCTACGAGCAGTACTTC
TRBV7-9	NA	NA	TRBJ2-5	CASSSQQDLQETQYF	TGTGCCAGCAGCTCCCAACAGGATCTGCAAGAGACCCAGTACTTC
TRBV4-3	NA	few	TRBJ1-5	CASSPGIGPQHF	TGCGCCAGCAGCCCAGGGATCGGCCCCCAGCATTTT
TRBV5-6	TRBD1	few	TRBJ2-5	CASSLTGGLSPSQETQYF	TGTGCCAGCAGCCTTACAGGGGGTCTTTCACCCTCGCAAGAGACCCAGTACTTC
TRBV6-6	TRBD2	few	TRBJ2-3	CASSYLASGNSGDTQYF	TGTGCCAGCAGTTACTTGGCTAGCGGGAATTCGGGAGATACGCAGTATTTT
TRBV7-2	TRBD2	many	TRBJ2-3	CASSLTSGGRDTQYF	TGTGCCAGCAGCTTGACTAGCGGGGGTCGGGATACGCAGTATTTT
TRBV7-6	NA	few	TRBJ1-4	CASSSDEANEKLFF	TGTGCCAGCAGTTCGGACGAGGCTAATGAAAAACTGTTTTTT
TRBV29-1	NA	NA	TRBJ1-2	CSVDKMDGYTF	TGCAGCGTCGACAAGATGGATGGCTACACCTTC
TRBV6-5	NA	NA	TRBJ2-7	CASSYSSDFYEQYF	TGTGCCAGCAGTTACTCGTCAGACTTCTACGAGCAGTACTTC
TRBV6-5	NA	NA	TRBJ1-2	CASSRGQSNYGYTF	TGTGCCAGCAGTCGCGGACAGTCTAACTATGGCTACACCTTC
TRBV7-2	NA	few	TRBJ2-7	CASSLARAYGQYF	TGTGCCAGCAGCTTAGCACGGGCGTACGGGCAGTACTTC
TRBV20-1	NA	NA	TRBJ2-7	CSARDLASNYYEQYF	TGCAGTGCTAGAGATTTGGCTAGCAACTACTACGAGCAGTACTTC
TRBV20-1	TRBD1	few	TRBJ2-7	CSARSPRGQGSDEQYF	TGCAGTGCTAGAAGTCCTAGGGGACAGGGTTCGGACGAGCAGTACTTC